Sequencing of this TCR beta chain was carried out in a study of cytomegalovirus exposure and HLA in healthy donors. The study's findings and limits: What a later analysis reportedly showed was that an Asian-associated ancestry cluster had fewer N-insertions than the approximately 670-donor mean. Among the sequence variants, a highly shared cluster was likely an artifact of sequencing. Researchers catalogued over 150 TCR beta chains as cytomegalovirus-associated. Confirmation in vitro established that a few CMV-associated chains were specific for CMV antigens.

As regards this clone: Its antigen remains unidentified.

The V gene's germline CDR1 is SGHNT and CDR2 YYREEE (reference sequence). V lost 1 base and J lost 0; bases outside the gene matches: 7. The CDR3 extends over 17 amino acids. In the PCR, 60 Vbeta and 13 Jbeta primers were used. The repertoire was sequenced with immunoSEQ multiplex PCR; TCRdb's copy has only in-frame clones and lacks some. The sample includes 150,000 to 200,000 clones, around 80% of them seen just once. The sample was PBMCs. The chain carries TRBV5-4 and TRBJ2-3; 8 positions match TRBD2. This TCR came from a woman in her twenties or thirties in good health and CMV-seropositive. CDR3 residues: CASSLRAGGLSTDTQYF. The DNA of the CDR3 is TGTGCCAGCAGCTTGAGGGCGGGAGGCCTCAGCACAGATACGCAGTATTTT.